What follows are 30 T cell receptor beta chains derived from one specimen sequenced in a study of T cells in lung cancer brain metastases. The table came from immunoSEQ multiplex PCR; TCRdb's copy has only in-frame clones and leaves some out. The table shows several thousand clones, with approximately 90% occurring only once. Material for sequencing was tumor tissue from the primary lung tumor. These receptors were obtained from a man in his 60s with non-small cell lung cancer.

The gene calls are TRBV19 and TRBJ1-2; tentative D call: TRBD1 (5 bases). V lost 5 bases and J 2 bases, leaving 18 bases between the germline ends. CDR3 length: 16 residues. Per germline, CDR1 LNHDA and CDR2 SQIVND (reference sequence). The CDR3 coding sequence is TGTGCCAGTAGTTCCCGGGACTTTCGGTACAACTATGGCTACACCTTC. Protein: CASSSRDFRYNYGYTF.

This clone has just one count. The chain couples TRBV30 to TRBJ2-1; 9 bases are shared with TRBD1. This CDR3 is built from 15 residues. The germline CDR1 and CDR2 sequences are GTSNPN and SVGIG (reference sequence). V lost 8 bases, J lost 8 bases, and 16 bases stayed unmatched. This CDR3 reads CAGRARDRESDEQFF. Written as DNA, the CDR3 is TGTGCCGGACGGGCCCGGGACAGGGAGTCCGATGAGCAGTTCTTC.

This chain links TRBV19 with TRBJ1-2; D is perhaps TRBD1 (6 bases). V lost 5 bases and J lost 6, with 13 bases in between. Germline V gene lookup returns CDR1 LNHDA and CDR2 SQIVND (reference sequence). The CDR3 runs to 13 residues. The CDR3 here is CASSPPGDNGYTF. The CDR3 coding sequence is TGTGCCAGTAGTCCCCCGGGGGACAATGGCTACACCTTC.

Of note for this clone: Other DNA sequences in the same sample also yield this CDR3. CDR3 coding DNA: TGTGCCAGCAGTAAAGGGACAGGGGGCTCAGAGACCCAGTACTTC. It codes for CASSKGTGGSETQYF. The V and J genes are TRBV5-4 and TRBJ2-5, with TRBD1 matching over 12 bases. Germline V gene data show CDR1 as SGHNT and CDR2 as YYREEE (reference sequence). This CDR3 region has 15 residues. Losses at the gene ends were 5 bases for V and 4 bases for J; bases not matched to a gene: 6.

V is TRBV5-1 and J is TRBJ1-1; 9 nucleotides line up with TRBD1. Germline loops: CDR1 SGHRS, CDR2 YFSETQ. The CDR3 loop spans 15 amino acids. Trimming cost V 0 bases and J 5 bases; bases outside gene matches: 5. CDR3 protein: CASSLAGQGRTEAFF. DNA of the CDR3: TGCGCCAGCAGCTTGGCTGGACAGGGGCGGACTGAAGCTTTCTTT.

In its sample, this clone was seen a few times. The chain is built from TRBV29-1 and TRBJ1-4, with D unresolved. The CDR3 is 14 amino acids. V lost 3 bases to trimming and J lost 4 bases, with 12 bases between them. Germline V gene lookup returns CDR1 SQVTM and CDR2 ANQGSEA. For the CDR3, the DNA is TGCAGCGTTGAGGAGGGAGGTATTAATGAAAAACTGTTTTTT. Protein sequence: CSVEEGGINEKLFF.

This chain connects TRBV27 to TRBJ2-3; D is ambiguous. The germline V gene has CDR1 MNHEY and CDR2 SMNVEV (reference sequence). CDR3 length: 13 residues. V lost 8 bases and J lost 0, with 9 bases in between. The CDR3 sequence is CASGRSSTDTQYF. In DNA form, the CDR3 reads TGTGCCAGCGGCAGGTCGAGCACAGATACGCAGTATTTT.

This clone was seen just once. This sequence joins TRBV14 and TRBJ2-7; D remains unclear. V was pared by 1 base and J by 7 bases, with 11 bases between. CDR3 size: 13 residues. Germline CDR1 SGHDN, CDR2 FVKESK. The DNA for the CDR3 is TGTGCCAGCAGCCAAGGGTTCACTCGAGAGCAGTACTTC. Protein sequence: CASSQGFTREQYF.

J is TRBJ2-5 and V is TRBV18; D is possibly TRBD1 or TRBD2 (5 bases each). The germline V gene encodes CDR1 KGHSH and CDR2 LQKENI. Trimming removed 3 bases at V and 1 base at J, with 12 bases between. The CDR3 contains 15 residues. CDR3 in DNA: TGTGCCAGCTCACCCGTCGGGACGGTCCAAGAGACCCAGTACTTC. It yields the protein CASSPVGTVQETQYF.

As DNA, the CDR3 is TGTGCCAGCGGCCTACTAGCGCCCGGAGGAGAGACCCAGTACTTC. It codes for CASGLLAPGGETQYF. The rearrangement links TRBV2 to TRBJ2-5; 7 nucleotides line up with TRBD2. The CDR3 is made up of 15 amino acids. CDR1 and CDR2 from the germline V gene are SNHLY and FYNNEI. The junction had 13 bases not matched to a gene; V was cut back by 8 bases and J by 4 bases.

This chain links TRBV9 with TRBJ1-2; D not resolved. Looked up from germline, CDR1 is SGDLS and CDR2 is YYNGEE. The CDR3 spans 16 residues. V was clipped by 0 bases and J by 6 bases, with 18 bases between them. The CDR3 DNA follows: TGTGCCAGCAGCGTAGAAATTTGGGTTGAGGGCAATGGCTACACCTTC. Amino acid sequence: CASSVEIWVEGNGYTF.

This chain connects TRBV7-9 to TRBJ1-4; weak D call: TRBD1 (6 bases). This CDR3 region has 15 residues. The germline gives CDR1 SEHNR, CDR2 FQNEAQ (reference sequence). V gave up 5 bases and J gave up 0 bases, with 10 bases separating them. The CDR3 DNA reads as TGTGCCAGCAGCCACAGGGAATCAACTAATGAAAAACTGTTTTTT. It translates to CASSHRESTNEKLFF.

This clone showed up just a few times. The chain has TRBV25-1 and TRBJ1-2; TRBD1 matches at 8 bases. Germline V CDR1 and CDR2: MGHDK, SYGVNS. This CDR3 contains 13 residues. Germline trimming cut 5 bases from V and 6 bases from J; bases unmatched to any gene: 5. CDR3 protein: CASSYTGGDGYTF. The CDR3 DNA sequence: TGTGCCAGCAGTTACACAGGGGGTGATGGCTACACCTTC.

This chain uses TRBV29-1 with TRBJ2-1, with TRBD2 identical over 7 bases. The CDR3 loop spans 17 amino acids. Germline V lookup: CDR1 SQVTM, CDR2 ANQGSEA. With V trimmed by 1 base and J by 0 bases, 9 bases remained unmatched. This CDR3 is CSVEVISAGVSYNEQFF. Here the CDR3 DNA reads TGCAGCGTTGAAGTTATTTCTGCGGGGGTCTCCTACAATGAGCAGTTCTTC.

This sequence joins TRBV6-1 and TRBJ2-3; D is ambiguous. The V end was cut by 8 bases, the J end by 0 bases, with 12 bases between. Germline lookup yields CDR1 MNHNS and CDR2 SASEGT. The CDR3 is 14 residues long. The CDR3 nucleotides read TGTGCCAGCGGTGCCCTACCTAGCACAGATACGCAGTATTTT. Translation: CASGALPSTDTQYF.

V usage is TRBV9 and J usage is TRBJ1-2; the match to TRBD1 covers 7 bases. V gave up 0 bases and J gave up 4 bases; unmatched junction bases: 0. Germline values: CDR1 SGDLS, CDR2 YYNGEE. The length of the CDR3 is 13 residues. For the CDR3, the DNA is TGTGCCAGCAGCGTAGCAGGGGGCTATGGCTACACCTTC. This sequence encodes CASSVAGGYGYTF.

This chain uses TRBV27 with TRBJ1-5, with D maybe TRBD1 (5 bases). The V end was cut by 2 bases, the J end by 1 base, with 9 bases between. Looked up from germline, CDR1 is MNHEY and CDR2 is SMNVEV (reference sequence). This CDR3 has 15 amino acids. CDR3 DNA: TGTGCCAGCAGTTTAGGGGGTCCGAGCAATCAGCCCCAGCATTTT. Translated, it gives CASSLGGPSNQPQHF.

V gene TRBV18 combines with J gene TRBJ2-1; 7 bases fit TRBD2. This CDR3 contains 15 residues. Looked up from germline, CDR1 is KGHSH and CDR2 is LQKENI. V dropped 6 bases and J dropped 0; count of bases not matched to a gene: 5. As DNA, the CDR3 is TGTGCCAGCTCCGGAGCGGGAAGCTCCTACAATGAGCAGTTCTTC. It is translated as CASSGAGSSYNEQFF.

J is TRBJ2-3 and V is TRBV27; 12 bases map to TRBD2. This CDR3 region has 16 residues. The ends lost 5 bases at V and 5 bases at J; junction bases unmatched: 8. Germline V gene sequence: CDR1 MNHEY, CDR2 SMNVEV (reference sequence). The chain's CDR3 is CASSPGLAGSGDTQYF. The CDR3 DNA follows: TGTGCCAGCAGTCCCGGACTAGCGGGATCTGGAGATACGCAGTATTTT.

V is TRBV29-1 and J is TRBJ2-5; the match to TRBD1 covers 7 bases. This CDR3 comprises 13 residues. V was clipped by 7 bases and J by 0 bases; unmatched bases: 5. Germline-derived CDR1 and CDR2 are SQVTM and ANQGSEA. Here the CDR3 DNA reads TGCAGCGCCGGGGACAGTTACCAAGAGACCCAGTACTTC. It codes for CSAGDSYQETQYF.

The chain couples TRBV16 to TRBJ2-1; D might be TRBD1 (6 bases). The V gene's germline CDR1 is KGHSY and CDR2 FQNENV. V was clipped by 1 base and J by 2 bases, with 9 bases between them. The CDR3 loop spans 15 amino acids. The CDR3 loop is CASSQLAGAYNEQFF. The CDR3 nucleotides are TGTGCCAGCAGCCAATTGGCAGGGGCCTACAATGAGCAGTTCTTC.

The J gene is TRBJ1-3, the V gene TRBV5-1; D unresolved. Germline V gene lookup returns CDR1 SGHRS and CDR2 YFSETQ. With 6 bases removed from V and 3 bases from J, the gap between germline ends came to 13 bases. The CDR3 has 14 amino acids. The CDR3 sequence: CASIWQKYGNTIYF. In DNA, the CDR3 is TGCGCCAGCATTTGGCAGAAGTATGGAAACACCATATATTTT.

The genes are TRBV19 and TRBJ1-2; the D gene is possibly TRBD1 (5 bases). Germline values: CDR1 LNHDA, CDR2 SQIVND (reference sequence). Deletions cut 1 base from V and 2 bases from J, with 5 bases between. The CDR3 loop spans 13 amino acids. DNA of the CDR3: TGTGCCAGTAGTATAGCAGGGAACTATGGCTACACCTTC. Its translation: CASSIAGNYGYTF.

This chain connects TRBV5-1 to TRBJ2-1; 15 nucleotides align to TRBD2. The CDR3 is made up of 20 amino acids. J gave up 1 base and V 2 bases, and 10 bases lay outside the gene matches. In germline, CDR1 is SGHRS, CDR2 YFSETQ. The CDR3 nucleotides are TGCGCCAGCAGCTTATTCGGGACTAGCGGGAGGACTACATCCTACAATGAGCAGTTCTTC. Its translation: CASSLFGTSGRTTSYNEQFF. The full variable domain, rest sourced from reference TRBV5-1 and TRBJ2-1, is KAGVTQTPRYLIKTRGQQVTLSCSPISGHRSVSWYQQTPGQGLQFLFEYFSETQRNKGNFPGRFSGRQFSNSRSEMNVSTLELGDSALYLCASSLFGTSGRTTSYNEQFFGPGTRLTVL.

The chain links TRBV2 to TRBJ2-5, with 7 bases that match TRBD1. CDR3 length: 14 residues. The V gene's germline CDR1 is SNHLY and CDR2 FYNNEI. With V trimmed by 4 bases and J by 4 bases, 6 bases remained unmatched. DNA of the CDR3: TGTGCCAGCAGTGGCCCTAACAGGGGAGAGACCCAGTACTTC. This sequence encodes CASSGPNRGETQYF.

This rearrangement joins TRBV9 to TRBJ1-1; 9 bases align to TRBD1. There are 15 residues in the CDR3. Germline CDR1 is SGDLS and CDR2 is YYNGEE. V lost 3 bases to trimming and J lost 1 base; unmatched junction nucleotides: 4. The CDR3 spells CASSGQGQGNTEAFF. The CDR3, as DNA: TGTGCCAGCAGCGGGCAGGGACAGGGGAACACTGAAGCTTTCTTT.

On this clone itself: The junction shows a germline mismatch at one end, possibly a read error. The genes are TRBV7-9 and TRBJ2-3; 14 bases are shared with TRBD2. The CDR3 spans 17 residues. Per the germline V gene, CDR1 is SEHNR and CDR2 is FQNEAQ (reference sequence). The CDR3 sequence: CASSPGGTSGSTDMQYF. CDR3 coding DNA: TGTGCCAGCAGCCCAGGAGGGACTAGCGGGAGCACAGATATGCAGTATTTT.

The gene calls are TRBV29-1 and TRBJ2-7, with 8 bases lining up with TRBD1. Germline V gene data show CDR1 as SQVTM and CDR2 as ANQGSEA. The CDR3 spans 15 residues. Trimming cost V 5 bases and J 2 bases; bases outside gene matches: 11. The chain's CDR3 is CSVTYPGQVTYEQYF. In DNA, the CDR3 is TGCAGCGTTACTTACCCGGGACAGGTAACCTACGAGCAGTACTTC.

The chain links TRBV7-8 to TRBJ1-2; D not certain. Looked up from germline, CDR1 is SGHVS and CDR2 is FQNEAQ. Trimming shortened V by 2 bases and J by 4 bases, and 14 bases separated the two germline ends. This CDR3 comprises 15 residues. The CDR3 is CASSLRAGGTYGYTF. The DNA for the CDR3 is TGTGCCAGCAGCTTAAGAGCCGGCGGAACCTATGGCTACACCTTC.

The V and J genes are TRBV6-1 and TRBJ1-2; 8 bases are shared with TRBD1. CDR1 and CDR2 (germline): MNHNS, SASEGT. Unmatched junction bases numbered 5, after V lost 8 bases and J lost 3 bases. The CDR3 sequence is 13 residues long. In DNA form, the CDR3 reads TGTGCCAGCGAACAGGGGGTCTACTATGGCTACACCTTC. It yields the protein CASEQGVYYGYTF.